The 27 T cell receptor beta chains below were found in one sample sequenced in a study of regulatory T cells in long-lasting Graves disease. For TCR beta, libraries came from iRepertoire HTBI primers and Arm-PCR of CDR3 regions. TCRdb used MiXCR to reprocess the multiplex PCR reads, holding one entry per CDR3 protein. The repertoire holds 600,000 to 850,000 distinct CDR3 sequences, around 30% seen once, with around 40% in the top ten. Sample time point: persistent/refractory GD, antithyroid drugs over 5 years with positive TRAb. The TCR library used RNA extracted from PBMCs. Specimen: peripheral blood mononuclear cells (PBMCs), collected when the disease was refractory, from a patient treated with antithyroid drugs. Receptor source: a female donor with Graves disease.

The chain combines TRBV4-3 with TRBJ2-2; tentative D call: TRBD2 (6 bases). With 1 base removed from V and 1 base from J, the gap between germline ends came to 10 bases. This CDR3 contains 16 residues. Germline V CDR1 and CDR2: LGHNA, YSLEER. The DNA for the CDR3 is TGCGCCAGCAGCCAAGCTCGGGGGTGGAACACCGGGGAGCTGTTTTTT. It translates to CASSQARGWNTGELFF.

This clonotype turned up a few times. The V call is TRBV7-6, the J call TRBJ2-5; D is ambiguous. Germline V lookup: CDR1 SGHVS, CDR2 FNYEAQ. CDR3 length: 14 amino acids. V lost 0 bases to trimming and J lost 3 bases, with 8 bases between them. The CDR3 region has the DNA TGTGCCAGCAGCTTAGCTCCAGCAAAAGAGACCCAGTACTTC. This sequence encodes CASSLAPAKETQYF.

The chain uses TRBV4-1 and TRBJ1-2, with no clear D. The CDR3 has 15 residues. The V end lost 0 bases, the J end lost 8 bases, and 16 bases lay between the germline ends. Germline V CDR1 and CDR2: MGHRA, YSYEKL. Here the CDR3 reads CASSQDVGPWEGYTF. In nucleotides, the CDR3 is TGCGCCAGCAGCCAAGATGTAGGGCCATGGGAAGGCTACACCTTC.

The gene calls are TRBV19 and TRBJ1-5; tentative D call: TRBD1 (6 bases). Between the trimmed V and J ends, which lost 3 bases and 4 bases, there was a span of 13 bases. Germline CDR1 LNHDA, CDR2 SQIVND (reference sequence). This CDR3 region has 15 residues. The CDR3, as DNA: TGTGCCAGTAGTATTACGGCAGGGGAGAATCAGCCCCAGCATTTT. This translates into CASSITAGENQPQHF.

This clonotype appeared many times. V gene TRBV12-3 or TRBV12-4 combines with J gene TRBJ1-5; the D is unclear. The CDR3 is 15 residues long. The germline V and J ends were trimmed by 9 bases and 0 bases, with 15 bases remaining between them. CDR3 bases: TGTGCCAGTCGAGGCGGACGGTATAGCAATCAGCCCCAGCATTTT. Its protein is CASRGGRYSNQPQHF.

The CDR3 region has the DNA TGTGCCAGCAGTAACAGGGGTTGGAACACTGAAGCTTTCTTT. It encodes CASSNRGWNTEAFF. The chain uses TRBV27 and TRBJ1-1; TRBD1 matches at 7 bases. Germline V gene sequence: CDR1 MNHEY, CDR2 SMNVEV (reference sequence). The CDR3 has 14 residues. After removal of 5 bases from V and 1 base from J, the junction contained 4 bases not matched to a gene.

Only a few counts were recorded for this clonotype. DNA of the CDR3: TGTGCCAGCAGTGAACCGCGGACCACAGGGGGCACTGAAGCTTTCTTT. Translation: CASSEPRTTGGTEAFF. The chain couples TRBV6-1 to TRBJ1-1; 8 bases are shared with TRBD1. The J segment lost 4 bases and the V segment lost 2 bases, leaving 9 bases of the junction unmatched. The length of the CDR3 is 16 residues. The germline gives CDR1 MNHNS, CDR2 SASEGT.

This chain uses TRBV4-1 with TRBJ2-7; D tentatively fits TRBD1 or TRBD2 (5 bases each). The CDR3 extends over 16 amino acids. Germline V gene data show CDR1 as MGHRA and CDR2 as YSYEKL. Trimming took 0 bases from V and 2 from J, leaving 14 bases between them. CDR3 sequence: CASSQDAGTGTYEQYF. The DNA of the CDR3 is TGCGCCAGCAGCCAAGATGCCGGGACGGGCACCTACGAGCAGTACTTC.

The DNA for the CDR3 is TGTGCCATCAGTGAATTCAACGGCTACACCTTC. Translating gives CAISEFNGYTF. The chain combines TRBV10-3 with TRBJ1-2; D unresolved. The length of the CDR3 is 11 residues. Trimming took off 3 bases at V and 8 bases at J, with 7 bases between the two ends. CDR1 and CDR2 (germline): ENHRY, SYGVKD.

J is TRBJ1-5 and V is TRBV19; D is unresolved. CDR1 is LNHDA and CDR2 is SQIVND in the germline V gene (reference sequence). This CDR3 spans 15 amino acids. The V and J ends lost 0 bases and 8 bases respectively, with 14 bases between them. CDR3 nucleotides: TGTGCCAGTAGTATAGACAACGGCTTGTTTGAGCCCCAGCATTTT. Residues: CASSIDNGLFEPQHF.

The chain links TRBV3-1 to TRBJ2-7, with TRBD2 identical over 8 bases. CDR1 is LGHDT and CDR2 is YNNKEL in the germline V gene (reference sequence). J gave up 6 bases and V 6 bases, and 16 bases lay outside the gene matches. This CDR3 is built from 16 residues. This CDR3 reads CASSPKAGEGSREQYF. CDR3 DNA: TGTGCCAGCAGTCCTAAAGCGGGAGAGGGGTCCCGCGAGCAGTACTTC.

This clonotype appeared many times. CDR3 sequence: CASSEMMTGTNYGYTF. The CDR3, as DNA: TGTGCCAGCAGTGAGATGATGACAGGAACTAACTATGGCTACACCTTC. The chain is built from TRBV2 and TRBJ1-2; tentative D call: TRBD1 (6 bases). CDR1 is SNHLY and CDR2 is FYNNEI in the germline V gene. This CDR3 comprises 16 residues. Deletions cut 3 bases from V and 0 bases from J, with 14 bases between.

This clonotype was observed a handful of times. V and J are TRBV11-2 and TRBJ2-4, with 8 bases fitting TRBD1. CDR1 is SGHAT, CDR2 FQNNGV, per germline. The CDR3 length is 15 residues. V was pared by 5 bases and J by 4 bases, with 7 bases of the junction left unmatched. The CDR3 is CASSTDRVTKNIQYF. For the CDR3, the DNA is TGTGCCAGCAGCACGGACAGGGTGACAAAAAACATTCAGTACTTC.

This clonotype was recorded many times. CDR3 DNA: TGTGCCAGCAGCTCCCACAGGACAGAGCGGGAGACCCAGTACTTC. It yields the protein CASSSHRTERETQYF. The V call is TRBV11-2, the J call TRBJ2-5; D is possibly TRBD1 (6 bases). CDR3 length equals 15 residues. Trimming left V 4 bases short and J 5 bases short, with 17 bases between. CDR1 and CDR2 from the germline V gene are SGHAT and FQNNGV.

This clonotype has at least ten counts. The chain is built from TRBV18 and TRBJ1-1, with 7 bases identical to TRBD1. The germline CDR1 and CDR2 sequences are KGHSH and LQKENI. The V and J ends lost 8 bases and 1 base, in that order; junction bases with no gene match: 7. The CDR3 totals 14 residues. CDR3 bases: TGTGCCAGCAGTCCCAGGGGGACGAACACTGAAGCTTTCTTT. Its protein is CASSPRGTNTEAFF.

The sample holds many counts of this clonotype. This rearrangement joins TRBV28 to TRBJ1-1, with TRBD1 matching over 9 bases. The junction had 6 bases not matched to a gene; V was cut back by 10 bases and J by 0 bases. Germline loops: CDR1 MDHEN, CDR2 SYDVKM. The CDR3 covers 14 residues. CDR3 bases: TGTGCCACCCAGACAGGGGGATTGAACACTGAAGCTTTCTTT. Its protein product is CATQTGGLNTEAFF.

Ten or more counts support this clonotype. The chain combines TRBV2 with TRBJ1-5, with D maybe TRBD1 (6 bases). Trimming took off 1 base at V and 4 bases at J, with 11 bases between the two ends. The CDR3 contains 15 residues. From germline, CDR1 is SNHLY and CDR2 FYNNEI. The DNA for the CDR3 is TGTGCCAGCAGTGAAGACAGGGCGAGAAATCAGCCCCAGCATTTT. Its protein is CASSEDRARNQPQHF.

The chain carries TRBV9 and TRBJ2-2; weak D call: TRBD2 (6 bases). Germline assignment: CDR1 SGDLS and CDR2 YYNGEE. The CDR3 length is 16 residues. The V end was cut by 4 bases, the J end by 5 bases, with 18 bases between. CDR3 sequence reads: CASSPPGRVRTGELFF. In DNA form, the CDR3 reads TGTGCCAGCAGCCCCCCCGGGAGAGTTAGGACCGGGGAGCTGTTTTTT.

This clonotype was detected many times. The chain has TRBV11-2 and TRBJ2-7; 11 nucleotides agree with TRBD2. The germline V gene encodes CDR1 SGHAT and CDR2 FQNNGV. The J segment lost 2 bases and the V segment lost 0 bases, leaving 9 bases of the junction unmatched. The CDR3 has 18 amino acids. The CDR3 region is CASSLDLTGTSGTYEQYF. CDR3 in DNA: TGTGCCAGCAGCTTAGACCTTACCGGGACTAGCGGAACCTACGAGCAGTACTTC.

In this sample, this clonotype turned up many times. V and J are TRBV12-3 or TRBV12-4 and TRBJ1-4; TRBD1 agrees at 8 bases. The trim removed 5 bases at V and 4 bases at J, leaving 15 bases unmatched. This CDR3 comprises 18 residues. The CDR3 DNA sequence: TGTGCCAGCAGTACCCGGGCAGGGGGCACGGGACATAATGAAAAACTGTTTTTT. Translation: CASSTRAGGTGHNEKLFF.

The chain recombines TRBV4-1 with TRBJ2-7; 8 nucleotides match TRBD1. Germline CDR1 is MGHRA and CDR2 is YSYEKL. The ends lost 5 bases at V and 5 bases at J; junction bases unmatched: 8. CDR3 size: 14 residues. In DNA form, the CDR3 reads TGCGCCAGCAGCACTACAACAGGGGGAGACGAGCAGTACTTC. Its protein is CASSTTTGGDEQYF.

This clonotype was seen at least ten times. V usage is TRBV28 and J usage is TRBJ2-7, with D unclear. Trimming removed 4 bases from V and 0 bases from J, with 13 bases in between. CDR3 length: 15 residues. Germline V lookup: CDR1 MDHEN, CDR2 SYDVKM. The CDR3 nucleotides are TGTGCCAGCAGTTCCTCAACCTTGAGCTCCTACGAGCAGTACTTC. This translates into CASSSSTLSSYEQYF.

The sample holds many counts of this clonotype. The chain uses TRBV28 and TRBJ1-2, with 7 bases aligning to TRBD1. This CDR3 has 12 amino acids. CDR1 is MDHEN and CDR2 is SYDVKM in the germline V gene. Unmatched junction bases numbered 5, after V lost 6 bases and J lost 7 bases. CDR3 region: CASRGTVLGYTF. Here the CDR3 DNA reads TGTGCCAGCAGGGGGACAGTGCTTGGCTACACCTTC.

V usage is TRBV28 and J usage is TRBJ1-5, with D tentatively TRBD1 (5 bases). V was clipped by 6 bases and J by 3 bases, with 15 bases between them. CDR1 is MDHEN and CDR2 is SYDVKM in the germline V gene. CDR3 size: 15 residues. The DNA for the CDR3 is TGTGCCAGCAGCTCTCTCGACAGAACCAATCAGCCCCAGCATTTT. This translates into CASSSLDRTNQPQHF.

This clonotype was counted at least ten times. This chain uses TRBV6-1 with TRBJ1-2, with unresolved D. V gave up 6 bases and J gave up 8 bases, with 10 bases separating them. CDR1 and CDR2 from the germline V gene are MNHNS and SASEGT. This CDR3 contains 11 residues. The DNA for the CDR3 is TGTGCCAGCAGGCAGGAGTACGGCTACACCTTC. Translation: CASRQEYGYTF.

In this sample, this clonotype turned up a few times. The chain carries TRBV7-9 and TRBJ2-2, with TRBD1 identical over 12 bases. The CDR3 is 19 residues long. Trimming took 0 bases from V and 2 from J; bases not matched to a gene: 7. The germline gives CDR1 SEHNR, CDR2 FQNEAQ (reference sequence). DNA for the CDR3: TGTGCCAGCAGCTTAGCTTGGGACAGGGGGCTCCTCAACACCGGGGAGCTGTTTTTT. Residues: CASSLAWDRGLLNTGELFF.

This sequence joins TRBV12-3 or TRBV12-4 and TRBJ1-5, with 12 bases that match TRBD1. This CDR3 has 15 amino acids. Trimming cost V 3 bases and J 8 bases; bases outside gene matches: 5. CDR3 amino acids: CASSLGQGAMEPQHF. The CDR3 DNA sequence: TGTGCCAGCAGTTTGGGACAGGGGGCGATGGAGCCCCAGCATTTT.